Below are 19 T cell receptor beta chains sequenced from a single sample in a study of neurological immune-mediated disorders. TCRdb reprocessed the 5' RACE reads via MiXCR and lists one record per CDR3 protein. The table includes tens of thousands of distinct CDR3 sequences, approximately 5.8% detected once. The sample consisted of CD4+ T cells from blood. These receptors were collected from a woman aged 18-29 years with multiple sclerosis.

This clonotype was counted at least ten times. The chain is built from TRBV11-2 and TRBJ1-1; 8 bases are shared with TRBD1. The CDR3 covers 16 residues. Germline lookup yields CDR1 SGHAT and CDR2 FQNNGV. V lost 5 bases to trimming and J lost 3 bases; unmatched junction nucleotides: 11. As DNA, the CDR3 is TGTGCCAGCAGCCTCTTTACAGGGGGTAAACACACTGAAGCTTTCTTT. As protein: CASSLFTGGKHTEAFF.

The CDR3 bases are TGTGCCAGCAGCCCCCCGGGACGGACCTACGAGCAGTACTTC. Amino acids: CASSPPGRTYEQYF. This rearrangement joins TRBV28 to TRBJ2-7; D may match TRBD1 or TRBD2 (5 bases each). This CDR3 comprises 14 residues. Germline V gene data show CDR1 as MDHEN and CDR2 as SYDVKM. V gave up 6 bases and J gave up 2 bases, with 14 bases separating them.

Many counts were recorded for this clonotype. CDR3 sequence (DNA): TGCGCCAGCAGCCAAGTCCATGGAAATCAGCCCCAGCATTTT. Its translation is CASSQVHGNQPQHF. The chain recombines TRBV4-3 with TRBJ1-5; D is unclear. This CDR3 contains 14 residues. V was pared by 1 base and J by 4 bases, with 8 bases between. Germline CDR1 and CDR2: LGHNA and YSLEER.

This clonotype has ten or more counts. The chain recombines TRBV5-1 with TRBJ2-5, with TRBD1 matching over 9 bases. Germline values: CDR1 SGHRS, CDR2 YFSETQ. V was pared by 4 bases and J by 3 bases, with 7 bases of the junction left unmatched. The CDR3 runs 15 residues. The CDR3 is CASSPPGTGKETQYF. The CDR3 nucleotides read TGCGCCAGCAGCCCACCCGGGACAGGGAAAGAGACCCAGTACTTC.

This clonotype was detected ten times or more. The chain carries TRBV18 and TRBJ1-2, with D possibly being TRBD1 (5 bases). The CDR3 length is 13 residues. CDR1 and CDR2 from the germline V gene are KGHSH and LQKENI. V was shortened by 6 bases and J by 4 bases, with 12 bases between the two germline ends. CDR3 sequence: CASSPGTVYGYTF. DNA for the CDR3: TGTGCCAGCTCCCCCGGGACGGTCTATGGCTACACCTTC.

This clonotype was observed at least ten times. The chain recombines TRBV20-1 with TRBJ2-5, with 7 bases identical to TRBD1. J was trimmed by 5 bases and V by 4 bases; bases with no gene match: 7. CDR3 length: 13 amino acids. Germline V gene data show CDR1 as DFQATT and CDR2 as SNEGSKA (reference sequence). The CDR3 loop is CSAIQTGPETQYF. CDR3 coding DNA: TGCAGTGCTATCCAGACAGGGCCTGAGACCCAGTACTTC.

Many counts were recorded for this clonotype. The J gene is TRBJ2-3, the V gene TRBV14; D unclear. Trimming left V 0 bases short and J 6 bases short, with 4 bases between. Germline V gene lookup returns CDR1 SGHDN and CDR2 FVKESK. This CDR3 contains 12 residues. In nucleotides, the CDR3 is TGTGCCAGCAGCCAAGATGGGGATACGCAGTATTTT. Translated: CASSQDGDTQYF.

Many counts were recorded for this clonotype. The CDR3 region is CASSFSTFGGDDGYTF. CDR3 coding DNA: TGCGCCAGCAGCTTCTCCACCTTTGGGGGGGACGATGGCTACACCTTC. V usage is TRBV5-1 and J usage is TRBJ1-2, with D perhaps TRBD1 (5 bases). Germline values: CDR1 SGHRS, CDR2 YFSETQ. This CDR3 has 16 amino acids. Trimming took 2 bases from V and 6 from J, leaving 20 bases between them.

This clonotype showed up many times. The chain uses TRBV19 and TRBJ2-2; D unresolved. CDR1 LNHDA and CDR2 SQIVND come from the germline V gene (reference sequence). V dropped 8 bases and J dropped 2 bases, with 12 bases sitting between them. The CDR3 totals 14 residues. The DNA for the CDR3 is TGTGCCAGTCGGACCTCCCCTAACACCGGGGAGCTGTTTTTT. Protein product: CASRTSPNTGELFF.

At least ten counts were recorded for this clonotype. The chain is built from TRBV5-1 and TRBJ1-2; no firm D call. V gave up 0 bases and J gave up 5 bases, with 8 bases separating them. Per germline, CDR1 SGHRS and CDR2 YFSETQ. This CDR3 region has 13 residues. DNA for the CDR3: TGCGCCAGCAGCTTGGAGGCAGATTATGGCTACACCTTC. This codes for CASSLEADYGYTF.

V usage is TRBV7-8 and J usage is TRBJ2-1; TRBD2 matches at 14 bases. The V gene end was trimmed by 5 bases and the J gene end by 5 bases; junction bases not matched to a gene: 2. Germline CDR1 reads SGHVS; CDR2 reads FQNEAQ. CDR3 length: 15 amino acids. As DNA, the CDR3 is TGTGCCAGCAGCATGGGACTAGCGGGGGACAATGAGCAGTTCTTC. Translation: CASSMGLAGDNEQFF. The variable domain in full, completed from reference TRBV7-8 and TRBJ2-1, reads GAGVSQSPRYKVAKRGQDVALRCDPISGHVSLFWYQQALGQGPEFLTYFQNEAQLDKSGLPSDRFFAERPEGSVSTLKIQRTQQEDSAVYLCASSMGLAGDNEQFFGPGTRLTVL.

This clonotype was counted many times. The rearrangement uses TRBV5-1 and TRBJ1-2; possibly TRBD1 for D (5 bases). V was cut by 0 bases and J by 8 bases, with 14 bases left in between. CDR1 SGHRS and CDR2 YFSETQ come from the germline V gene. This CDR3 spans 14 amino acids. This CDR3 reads CASSLGGAATGYTF. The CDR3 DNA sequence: TGCGCCAGCAGCTTGGGAGGGGCAGCGACGGGCTACACCTTC.

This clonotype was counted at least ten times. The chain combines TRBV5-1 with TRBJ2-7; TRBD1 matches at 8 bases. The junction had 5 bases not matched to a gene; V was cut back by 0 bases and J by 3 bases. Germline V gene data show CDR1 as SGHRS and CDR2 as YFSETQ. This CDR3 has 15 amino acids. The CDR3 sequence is CASSLAGGPIYEQYF. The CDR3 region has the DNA TGCGCCAGCAGCTTGGCAGGGGGCCCTATCTACGAGCAGTACTTC.

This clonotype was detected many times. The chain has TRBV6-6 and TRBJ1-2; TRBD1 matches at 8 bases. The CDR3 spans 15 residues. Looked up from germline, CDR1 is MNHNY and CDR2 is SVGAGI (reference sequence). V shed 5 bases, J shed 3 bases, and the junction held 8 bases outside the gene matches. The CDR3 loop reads CASSDMTGVDYGYTF. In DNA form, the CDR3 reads TGTGCCAGCAGTGACATGACAGGGGTAGACTATGGCTACACCTTC.

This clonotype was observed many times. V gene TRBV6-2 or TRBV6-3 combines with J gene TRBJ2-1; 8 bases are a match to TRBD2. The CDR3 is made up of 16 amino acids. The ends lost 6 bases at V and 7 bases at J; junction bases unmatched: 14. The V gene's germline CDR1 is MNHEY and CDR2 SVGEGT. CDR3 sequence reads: CASRNLGTRTVNEQFF. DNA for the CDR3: TGTGCCAGCAGAAACCTCGGGACTAGGACTGTGAATGAGCAGTTCTTC.

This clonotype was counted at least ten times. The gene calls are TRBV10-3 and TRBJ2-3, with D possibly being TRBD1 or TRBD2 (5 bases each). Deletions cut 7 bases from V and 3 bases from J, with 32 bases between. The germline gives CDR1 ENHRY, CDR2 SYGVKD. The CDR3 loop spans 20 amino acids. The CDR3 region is CAITPSLDVGAGERTDTQYF. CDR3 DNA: TGTGCCATCACCCCATCCCTCGATGTCGGGGCAGGAGAACGGACAGATACGCAGTATTTT.

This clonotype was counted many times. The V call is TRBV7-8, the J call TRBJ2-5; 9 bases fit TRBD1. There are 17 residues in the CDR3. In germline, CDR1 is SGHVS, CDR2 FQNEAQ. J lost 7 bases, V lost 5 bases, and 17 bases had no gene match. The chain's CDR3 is CASSPGTGTVGAATQYF. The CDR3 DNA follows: TGTGCCAGCAGCCCGGGGACAGGGACGGTCGGTGCTGCGACCCAGTACTTC.

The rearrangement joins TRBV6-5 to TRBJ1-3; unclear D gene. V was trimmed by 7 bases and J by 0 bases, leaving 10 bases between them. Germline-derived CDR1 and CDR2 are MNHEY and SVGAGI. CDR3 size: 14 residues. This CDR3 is CASTLGGSGNTIYF. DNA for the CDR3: TGTGCCAGCACTCTAGGAGGCTCTGGAAACACCATATATTTT.

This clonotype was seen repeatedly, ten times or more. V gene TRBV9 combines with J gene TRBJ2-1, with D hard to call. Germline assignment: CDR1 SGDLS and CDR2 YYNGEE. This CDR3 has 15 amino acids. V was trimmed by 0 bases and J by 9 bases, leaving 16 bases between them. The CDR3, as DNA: TGTGCCAGCAGCGTAGAGGCCCTCGGCGGTCGTGAGCAGTTCTTC. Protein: CASSVEALGGREQFF. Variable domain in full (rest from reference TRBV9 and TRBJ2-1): DSGVTQTPKHLITATGQRVTLRCSPRSGDLSVYWYQQSLDQGLQFLIQYYNGEERAKGNILERFSAQQFPDLHSELNLSSLELGDSALYFCASSVEALGGREQFFGPGTRLTVL.